Below, 32 T cell receptor beta chains from the same sample are listed, as sequenced in a study of regulatory T cells in long-lasting Graves disease. Arm-PCR of CDR3 regions and iRepertoire HTBI primers were used to build TCR beta libraries. One entry per CDR3 protein, called by TCRdb with MiXCR from the multiplex PCR reads. Counted here are 200,000 to 250,000 distinct CDR3 sequences, around 20% occurring once; the ten biggest clones make up approximately 24%. The time point: newly diagnosed GD, antithyroid drugs for less than 3 months. Researchers made the TCR library from RNA that was extracted from PBMCs. The specimen comprised peripheral blood mononuclear cells (PBMCs), sampled at new diagnosis, from a patient treated with antithyroid drugs. The receptors originated from a female donor with Graves disease.

This clonotype was observed many times. The chain uses TRBV6-2 or TRBV6-3 and TRBJ2-1; maybe TRBD1 (6 bases). Per germline, CDR1 MNHEY and CDR2 SVGEGT. V dropped 0 bases and J dropped 3 bases, with 9 bases sitting between them. The CDR3 covers 15 residues. The CDR3 is CASSYSQGFYNEQFF. The CDR3 DNA reads TGTGCCAGCAGTTACTCACAGGGATTCTACAATGAGCAGTTCTTC.

In this sample, this clonotype turned up many times. V usage is TRBV7-9 and J usage is TRBJ1-1, with TRBD1 matching 9 bases. Per germline, CDR1 SEHNR and CDR2 FQNEAQ (reference sequence). Unmatched junction bases numbered 10, after V lost 5 bases and J lost 6 bases. This CDR3 has 15 residues. The CDR3: CASSQGQGPFPEAFF. The CDR3 region has the DNA TGTGCCAGCAGCCAGGGACAGGGCCCCTTTCCTGAAGCTTTCTTT.

The genes are TRBV7-6 and TRBJ2-7; 10 positions match TRBD2. This CDR3 comprises 13 residues. Germline lookup yields CDR1 SGHVS and CDR2 FNYEAQ. V was clipped by 8 bases and J by 4 bases; unmatched bases: 5. The DNA for the CDR3 is TGTGCCAGCGGTATAGCGGGAGGATACGAGCAGTACTTC. Protein sequence: CASGIAGGYEQYF.

As concerns this clonotype: This may be a read error: a much more frequent sequence differs by one nucleotide. The CDR3: CASIETGDNEKLFF. DNA for the CDR3: TGTGCCAGCATAGAAACCGGGGATAATGAAAAACTGTTTTTT. This rearrangement joins TRBV6-1 to TRBJ1-4; no clear D. The CDR3 has 14 residues. CDR1 is MNHNS and CDR2 is SASEGT in the germline V gene. Trimming pared 7 bases from V and 4 bases from J, leaving 13 bases between.

This clonotype occurred many times. CDR3 in amino acids: CSARPGTGGRNTEAFF. The CDR3 nucleotides read TGCAGTGCTAGACCCGGGACAGGGGGCCGGAACACTGAAGCTTTCTTT. This chain connects TRBV20-1 to TRBJ1-1; 12 bases fit TRBD1. The CDR3 runs to 16 residues. Unmatched junction bases numbered 5, after V lost 2 bases and J lost 1 base. Germline V gives CDR1 DFQATT, CDR2 SNEGSKA (reference sequence).

This rearrangement joins TRBV4-1 to TRBJ2-3, with D unresolved. Germline values: CDR1 MGHRA, CDR2 YSYEKL. V was shortened by 1 base and J by 4 bases, with 12 bases between the two germline ends. This CDR3 is 15 amino acids long. In nucleotides, the CDR3 is TGCGCCAGCAGCCAAGGTCGGGTACCCGCAGATACGCAGTATTTT. Its protein product is CASSQGRVPADTQYF.

The sample holds many counts of this clonotype. The CDR3: CASSESGNNSPLHF. CDR3 bases: TGTGCCAGTAGTGAGTCAGGAAATAATTCACCCCTCCACTTT. The chain has TRBV19 and TRBJ1-6; no clear D gene. This CDR3 contains 14 residues. Trimming took 5 bases from V and 5 from J, leaving 10 bases between them. Germline CDR1 is LNHDA and CDR2 is SQIVND (reference sequence).

This clonotype appeared many times. The chain is built from TRBV7-9 and TRBJ2-1; no definite D call. The CDR3 contains 13 residues. The V gene's germline CDR1 is SEHNR and CDR2 FQNEAQ (reference sequence). The V end was cut by 5 bases, the J end by 9 bases, with 14 bases between. CDR3 amino acids: CASSQTQNSEQFF. CDR3 DNA: TGTGCCAGCAGCCAAACCCAAAACAGTGAGCAGTTCTTC.

This clonotype has at least ten counts. The chain couples TRBV10-3 to TRBJ1-1, with D unresolved. Trimming pared 0 bases from V and 0 bases from J, leaving 17 bases between. Germline CDR1 ENHRY, CDR2 SYGVKD. This CDR3 is 18 amino acids long. The CDR3 sequence is CAISESSVRPTMNTEAFF. The CDR3 DNA follows: TGTGCCATCAGTGAGTCCTCGGTTCGGCCAACTATGAACACTGAAGCTTTCTTT.

A word on this clonotype: Just one base apart from a much larger clone, this may be a read error. The V and J genes are TRBV29-1 and TRBJ2-2, with 9 bases fitting TRBD1. This CDR3 has 15 residues. J lost 6 bases, V lost 0 bases, and 5 bases had no gene match. Germline-derived CDR1 and CDR2 are SQVTM and ANQGSEA. CDR3 coding DNA: TGCAGCGTTGAAGATCTTGGACAGGGGCCCGGGGAGCTGTTTTTT. Its translation is CSVEDLGQGPGELFF.

This clonotype has at least ten counts. The chain links TRBV19 to TRBJ2-5; D call uncertain. There are 14 residues in the CDR3. Germline CDR1 and CDR2: LNHDA and SQIVND (reference sequence). The V end was cut by 7 bases, the J end by 5 bases, with 17 bases between. Written as DNA, the CDR3 is TGTGCCAGTAAGGTGGATCCGTTCCTGGAGACCCAGTACTTC. Its protein is CASKVDPFLETQYF.

This clonotype was detected many times. V usage is TRBV24-1 and J usage is TRBJ2-1; tentative D call: TRBD2 (6 bases). CDR3 length: 12 residues. Trimming pared 3 bases from V and 15 bases from J, leaving 14 bases between. Germline values: CDR1 KGHDR, CDR2 SFDVKD. Here the CDR3 DNA reads TGTGCCACCAGTGATACCCGGGACTCCTGGTTCTTC. Translation: CATSDTRDSWFF.

This clonotype was counted at least ten times. The chain couples TRBV3-1 to TRBJ2-4, with a possible D match to TRBD1 (5 bases). The germline CDR1 and CDR2 sequences are LGHDT and YNNKEL (reference sequence). With 0 bases removed from V and 1 base from J, the gap between germline ends came to 13 bases. CDR3 length equals 17 residues. The CDR3 region is CASSQDAKGVAKNIQYF. Here the CDR3 DNA reads TGTGCCAGCAGCCAAGATGCAAAAGGGGTTGCCAAAAACATTCAGTACTTC.

This clonotype was seen at least ten times. V and J are TRBV29-1 and TRBJ2-5; D remains unclear. Germline V gene sequence: CDR1 SQVTM, CDR2 ANQGSEA. V lost 2 bases, J lost 5 bases, and 9 bases lay in between. CDR3 length: 12 residues. The CDR3 bases are TGCAGCGTTGAACCGGCAGACGAGACCCAGTACTTC. Its protein is CSVEPADETQYF.

This clonotype was counted ten times or more. The CDR3 here is CASSQDARGTYGYTF. The CDR3 coding sequence is TGCGCCAGCAGCCAAGATGCCCGAGGTACCTATGGCTACACCTTC. The chain recombines TRBV4-1 with TRBJ1-2; D not resolved. Looked up from germline, CDR1 is MGHRA and CDR2 is YSYEKL. The CDR3 sequence is 15 residues long. V lost 0 bases and J lost 4, with 12 bases in between.

J is TRBJ2-2 and V is TRBV6-1; no definite D call. V was trimmed by 8 bases and J by 4 bases, leaving 8 bases between them. The CDR3 runs 12 residues. Germline lookup yields CDR1 MNHNS and CDR2 SASEGT. The CDR3 sequence: CASLKPTGELFF. The CDR3 region has the DNA TGTGCCAGCCTGAAACCCACCGGGGAGCTGTTTTTT.

This clonotype occurred many times. This sequence joins TRBV11-1 and TRBJ2-1, with D uncertain. This CDR3 contains 13 residues. V was cut by 1 base and J by 6 bases, with 7 bases left in between. CDR1 is SGHAT and CDR2 is FQDESV in the germline V gene (reference sequence). CDR3 nucleotide sequence: TGTGCCAGCAGCTTAGGATTGAGCAATGAGCAGTTCTTC. It encodes CASSLGLSNEQFF.

A remark on this clonotype: A far larger clone is only one base removed, so a read error is likely. The rearrangement joins TRBV11-2 to TRBJ2-5; D remains ambiguous. Judging by the DNA end, TRBJ2-1 fits better; the J call may be wrong. CDR1 and CDR2 from the germline V gene are SGHAT and FQNNGV. The CDR3 is 13 residues long. CDR3 nucleotide sequence: TGTGCCAGCAGCTTAGCGGTTAGTTTGAAGCAGTTCTTC. The encoded protein is CASSLAVSLKQFF.

The J gene is TRBJ1-2, the V gene TRBV6-2 or TRBV6-3; 7 bases match TRBD1. This CDR3 spans 16 amino acids. The germline CDR1 and CDR2 sequences are MNHEY and SVGEGT. V shed 6 bases, J shed 2 bases, and the junction held 12 bases outside the gene matches. For the CDR3, the DNA is TGTGCCAGCAGACCAGGGGGGGGGGGAGGGAACTATGGCTACACCTTC. Its protein product is CASRPGGGGGNYGYTF.

This clonotype has at least ten counts. The rearrangement joins TRBV29-1 to TRBJ2-2, with TRBD2 matching over 10 bases. The germline CDR1 and CDR2 sequences are SQVTM and ANQGSEA. The CDR3 is 16 residues long. V lost 0 bases and J lost 6; bases outside the gene matches: 7. Here the CDR3 DNA reads TGCAGCGTTGAAGATCCAGCTAGCGGGAGCCCCGGGGAGCTGTTTTTT. Translation: CSVEDPASGSPGELFF.

This clonotype appeared many times. The chain combines TRBV2 with TRBJ1-4; D unresolved. The V gene lost 3 bases and the J gene lost 5 bases, with 10 bases spanning the gap. This CDR3 comprises 14 residues. The V gene's germline CDR1 is SNHLY and CDR2 FYNNEI. This CDR3 is CASSENSINEKLFF. Here the CDR3 DNA reads TGTGCCAGCAGTGAGAACAGCATAAATGAAAAACTGTTTTTT.

This clonotype appeared a few times. The genes are TRBV25-1 and TRBJ2-7; the match to TRBD1 covers 7 bases. The junction had 6 bases not matched to a gene; V was cut back by 5 bases and J by 5 bases. There are 13 residues in the CDR3. Germline values: CDR1 MGHDK, CDR2 SYGVNS. The CDR3 coding sequence is TGTGCCAGCAGTCGCTTCCAGGGGGACGAGCAGTACTTC. Translating gives CASSRFQGDEQYF.

This chain connects TRBV6-2 or TRBV6-3 to TRBJ2-2; D call uncertain. Per the germline V gene, CDR1 is MNHEY and CDR2 is SVGEGT. With 7 bases removed from V and 6 bases from J, the gap between germline ends came to 18 bases. The length of the CDR3 is 15 residues. The CDR3 here is CASISGRVVAGELFF. The DNA for the CDR3 is TGTGCCAGCATCTCTGGACGGGTGGTCGCCGGGGAGCTGTTTTTT.

At least ten counts were recorded for this clonotype. The chain joins TRBV11-3 to TRBJ2-2; 10 nucleotides align to TRBD2. With 5 bases clipped from V and 7 bases from J, the junction kept 13 bases outside the gene matches. The CDR3 spans 17 residues. Germline-derived CDR1 and CDR2 are SGHNT and YENEEA. CDR3 residues: CASSDPEREGRDGELFF. CDR3 DNA: TGTGCCAGCAGCGATCCTGAGCGGGAGGGCAGAGACGGGGAGCTGTTTTTT. Together with reference TRBV11-3 and TRBJ2-2, the CDR3 gives the full variable domain: EAGVVQSPRYKIIEKKQPVAFWCNPISGHNTLYWYLQNLGQGPELLIRYENEEAVDDSQLPKDRFSAERLKGVDSTLKIQPAELGDSAVYLCASSDPEREGRDGELFFGEGSRLTVL.

Of note for this clonotype: This may come from a read error, since a much larger clone is one base off. V is TRBV5-1 and J is TRBJ2-7; D may be TRBD1 or TRBD2 (5 bases each). Germline-derived CDR1 and CDR2 are SGHRS and YFSETQ. The CDR3 runs 16 residues. CDR3 nucleotides: TGCGCCAGCAGCCCCGACGAGGGGCGCGCCCCCTACGATCAGTACTTC. Amino acid sequence: CASSPDEGRAPYDQYF.

This clonotype was counted many times. V usage is TRBV15 and J usage is TRBJ1-4; D unresolved. This CDR3 contains 13 residues. CDR1 is LNHNV, CDR2 YYDKDF, per germline (reference sequence). V was shortened by 0 bases and J by 14 bases, with 13 bases between the two germline ends. DNA for the CDR3: TGTGCCACCAGCAGAGATACTCTGCAGAGGCTGTTTTTT. Translation gives CATSRDTLQRLFF. Using reference TRBV15 and TRBJ1-4 for the parts outside the CDR3, the full variable domain is DAMVIQNPRYQVTQFGKPVTLSCSQTLNHNVMYWYQQKSSQAPKLLFHYYDKDFNNEADTPDNFQSRRPNTSFCFLDIRSPGLGDTAMYLCATSRDTLQRLFFGSGTQLSVL.

Only a few counts were recorded for this clonotype. The chain recombines TRBV29-1 with TRBJ1-2, with a weak D call TRBD1 (5 bases). V was clipped by 4 bases and J by 7 bases, with 19 bases between them. CDR1 is SQVTM, CDR2 ANQGSEA, per germline. This CDR3 spans 14 amino acids. For the CDR3, the DNA is TGCAGCGTTGGAAGTCTGGGGGGGTTGGCTGGCTACACCTTC. Protein product: CSVGSLGGLAGYTF.

The rearrangement joins TRBV12-3 or TRBV12-4 to TRBJ1-1, with D unresolved. With 5 bases removed from V and 1 base from J, the gap between germline ends came to 8 bases. This CDR3 spans 13 amino acids. The CDR3 DNA reads TGTGCCAGCAGTATTCACCCGAACACTGAAGCTTTCTTT. Translation gives CASSIHPNTEAFF.

This clonotype was counted ten times or more. The V call is TRBV15, the J call TRBJ1-2; D unclear. The germline V and J ends were trimmed by 3 bases and 7 bases, with 12 bases remaining between them. This CDR3 comprises 13 residues. CDR1 is LNHNV, CDR2 YYDKDF, per germline (reference sequence). The CDR3 DNA sequence: TGTGCCACCAGCAGGGCCACTGGGGTTGGCTACACCTTC. Translated: CATSRATGVGYTF.

This clonotype was recorded at least ten times. The chain has TRBV2 and TRBJ2-1, with 9 bases aligning to TRBD2. Trimming cost V 10 bases and J 5 bases; bases outside gene matches: 6. Germline CDR1 SNHLY, CDR2 FYNNEI. The CDR3 is 13 amino acids. This CDR3 is CATGLAKNNEQFF. CDR3 bases: TGTGCCACCGGACTAGCGAAAAACAATGAGCAGTTCTTC.

This clonotype was seen ten or more times. The chain's CDR3 is CASSPRFPATNEKLFF. CDR3 sequence (DNA): TGTGCCAGCAGCCCCCGTTTCCCGGCAACTAATGAAAAACTGTTTTTT. The rearrangement uses TRBV3-1 and TRBJ1-4; no firm D call. Deletions cut 4 bases from V and 0 bases from J, with 12 bases between. CDR1 and CDR2 from the germline V gene are LGHDT and YNNKEL (reference sequence). This CDR3 has 16 amino acids.

This clonotype was detected many times. The genes are TRBV11-2 and TRBJ2-4; 11 bases align to TRBD2. V lost 5 bases, J lost 8 bases, and 8 bases stayed unmatched. Looked up from germline, CDR1 is SGHAT and CDR2 is FQNNGV. The CDR3 contains 15 residues. The CDR3 bases are TGTGCCAGCAGCCTTAGCGGGAGGGCCGGGTACATTCAGTACTTC. As protein: CASSLSGRAGYIQYF.